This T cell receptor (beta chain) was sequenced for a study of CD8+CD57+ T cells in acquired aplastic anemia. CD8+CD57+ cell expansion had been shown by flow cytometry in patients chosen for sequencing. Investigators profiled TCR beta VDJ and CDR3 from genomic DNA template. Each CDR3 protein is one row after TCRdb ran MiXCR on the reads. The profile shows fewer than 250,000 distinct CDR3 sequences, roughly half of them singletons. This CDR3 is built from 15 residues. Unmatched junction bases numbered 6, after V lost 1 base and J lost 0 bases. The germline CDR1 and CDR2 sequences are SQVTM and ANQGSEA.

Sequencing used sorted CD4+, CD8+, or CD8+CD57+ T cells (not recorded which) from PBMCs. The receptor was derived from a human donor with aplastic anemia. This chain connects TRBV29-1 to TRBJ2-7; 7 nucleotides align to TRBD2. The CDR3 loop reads CSVEAPGTTSYEQYF. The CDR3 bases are TGCAGCGTTGAAGCCCCTGGGACTACCTCCTACGAGCAGTACTTC.